One sample yielded the 20 T cell receptor beta chains listed below, sequenced in a study of T cell responses to AZD1222 COVID-19 vaccine. Sequencing used immunoSEQ multiplex PCR; TCRdb keeps in-frame clones, though not all of them. Among 250,000 to 300,000 clones, almost 95% were seen once, and the ten largest hold 0.5% to 0.65%. Sequences were derived from peripheral blood, sampled 28 days after the second AZD1222 dose. The receptors shown here come from an adult who received the AZD1222 COVID-19 vaccine.

V is TRBV30 and J is TRBJ2-1; perhaps TRBD2 as D (6 bases). The CDR3 sequence is 15 residues long. The germline gives CDR1 GTSNPN, CDR2 SVGIG (reference sequence). Trimming removed 4 bases at V and 3 bases at J, with 16 bases between. The CDR3 sequence is CAWTRGGSRYNEQFF. CDR3 coding DNA: TGTGCCTGGACCCGAGGAGGGAGTCGCTACAATGAGCAGTTCTTC.

The gene calls are TRBV6-2 or TRBV6-3 and TRBJ2-1; TRBD2 aligns across 7 bases. V dropped 3 bases and J dropped 5; count of bases not matched to a gene: 4. The CDR3 spans 14 residues. The germline V gene has CDR1 MNHEY and CDR2 SVGEGT. CDR3 protein: CASSYGGSHNEQFF. The CDR3 nucleotides read TGTGCCAGCAGTTATGGCGGGAGTCACAATGAGCAGTTCTTC.

Remarks on this clone: In the same sample, other DNA sequences code for this CDR3. The chain uses TRBV5-1 and TRBJ1-3; D ambiguous. Per the germline V gene, CDR1 is SGHRS and CDR2 is YFSETQ. The CDR3 sequence is 14 residues long. V was clipped by 0 bases and J by 1 base, with 5 bases between them. The DNA of the CDR3 is TGCGCCAGCAGCTTGGAGGGTTCTGGAAACACCATATATTTT. This codes for CASSLEGSGNTIYF.

This chain joins TRBV7-9 and TRBJ2-3, with D perhaps TRBD1 or TRBD2 (6 bases each). From germline, CDR1 is SEHNR and CDR2 FQNEAQ (reference sequence). V was trimmed by 1 base and J by 2 bases, leaving 13 bases between them. This CDR3 region has 16 residues. For the CDR3, the DNA is TGTGCCAGCAGCTTAGGGGCGGGGACAAACACAGATACGCAGTATTTT. It yields the protein CASSLGAGTNTDTQYF.

The table lists this clone with a count of one. The rearrangement joins TRBV2 to TRBJ1-1, with 9 bases identical to TRBD1. The CDR3 covers 12 residues. The V gene end was trimmed by 5 bases and the J gene end by 8 bases; junction bases not matched to a gene: 3. CDR1 SNHLY and CDR2 FYNNEI come from the germline V gene. The CDR3 here is CASSNDRGEAFF. The CDR3 DNA reads as TGTGCCAGCAGTAACGACAGGGGGGAAGCTTTCTTT.

The chain combines TRBV7-6 with TRBJ2-7, with D tentatively TRBD1 (5 bases). V lost 5 bases to trimming and J lost 6 bases, with 14 bases between them. Germline assignment: CDR1 SGHVS and CDR2 FNYEAQ. The CDR3 is 13 amino acids. Here the CDR3 DNA reads TGTGCCAGCAGCCGTTCAGGGATCGGCGAGCAGTACTTC. It codes for CASSRSGIGEQYF.

The rearrangement links TRBV5-4 to TRBJ2-2; D is unresolved. Trimming took off 0 bases at V and 0 bases at J, with 9 bases between the two ends. The CDR3 runs 16 residues. The germline CDR1 and CDR2 sequences are SGHNT and YYREEE (reference sequence). CDR3 coding DNA: TGTGCCAGCAGCTTGGACAGTACCACGAACACCGGGGAGCTGTTTTTT. This translates into CASSLDSTTNTGELFF.

The chain carries TRBV5-1 and TRBJ2-3, with 8 bases identical to TRBD1. Germline-derived CDR1 and CDR2 are SGHRS and YFSETQ. With V trimmed by 4 bases and J by 3 bases, 13 bases remained unmatched. CDR3 length: 17 residues. The CDR3 DNA is TGCGCCAGCAGCCCCCAAACCGGACAGGGAGTAACAGATACGCAGTATTTT. Residues: CASSPQTGQGVTDTQYF.

V and J are TRBV4-3 and TRBJ1-2; D unclear. Germline values: CDR1 LGHNA, CDR2 YSLEER. The ends were cut back, 1 base at V and 4 bases at J, with 10 bases in the middle. The CDR3 loop spans 14 amino acids. CDR3 residues: CASSQGRASYGYTF. CDR3 DNA sequence: TGCGCCAGCAGCCAAGGTAGGGCGTCCTATGGCTACACCTTC.

This clone was observed once. The genes are TRBV9 and TRBJ2-3, with 8 bases lining up with TRBD2. The V gene end was trimmed by 4 bases and the J gene end by 2 bases; junction bases not matched to a gene: 9. Germline loops: CDR1 SGDLS, CDR2 YYNGEE. The CDR3 runs 16 residues. The DNA of the CDR3 is TGTGCCAGCAGCCCGGGGGGGCCGGTATACACAGATACGCAGTATTTT. This encodes CASSPGGPVYTDTQYF.

The rearrangement links TRBV12-5 to TRBJ1-1; no definite D call. The germline CDR1 and CDR2 sequences are LGHNT and FRNRAP. Trimming took 3 bases from V and 8 from J, leaving 7 bases between them. The CDR3 spans 11 residues. The chain's CDR3 is CASGFGREAFF. The CDR3 DNA is TGTGCTAGTGGTTTCGGCAGAGAAGCTTTCTTT.

The chain carries TRBV9 and TRBJ2-2; 10 nucleotides match TRBD2. Germline V lookup: CDR1 SGDLS, CDR2 YYNGEE. The CDR3 spans 17 residues. V lost 2 bases to trimming and J lost 6 bases; unmatched junction nucleotides: 10. The CDR3 DNA reads as TGTGCCAGCAGCGTGGGGGGACTAGCGATGATTCCCGGGGAGCTGTTTTTT. Translation gives CASSVGGLAMIPGELFF.

V usage is TRBV9 and J usage is TRBJ2-5; 9 bases are a match to TRBD1. Losses at the gene ends were 4 bases for V and 3 bases for J; bases not matched to a gene: 10. CDR3 length: 16 amino acids. Per germline, CDR1 SGDLS and CDR2 YYNGEE. The CDR3 protein is CASSPRTGASEETQYF. CDR3 DNA sequence: TGTGCCAGCAGCCCTAGGACAGGGGCATCCGAAGAGACCCAGTACTTC.

The J gene is TRBJ2-2, the V gene TRBV7-9; TRBD2 is a possible D gene (6 bases). Germline V gives CDR1 SEHNR, CDR2 FQNEAQ (reference sequence). The CDR3 totals 15 residues. With 5 bases removed from V and 6 bases from J, the gap between germline ends came to 16 bases. DNA of the CDR3: TGTGCCAGCAGCCAGGAATGGACTATTCCCGGGGAGCTGTTTTTT. It is translated as CASSQEWTIPGELFF.

J is TRBJ1-2 and V is TRBV28; D call uncertain. The CDR3 has 15 residues. From germline, CDR1 is MDHEN and CDR2 SYDVKM. V shed 2 bases and J shed 5 bases, with 15 bases lying between them. The CDR3 region is CASSLGGSRRYGYTF. CDR3 coding DNA: TGTGCCAGCAGTTTAGGTGGCAGCCGTCGTTATGGCTACACCTTC.

The rearrangement joins TRBV29-1 to TRBJ2-7; 8 nucleotides match TRBD1. This CDR3 contains 13 residues. Germline V gene data show CDR1 as SQVTM and CDR2 as ANQGSEA. J was trimmed by 6 bases and V by 4 bases; bases with no gene match: 8. The CDR3 region is CSVGRTGGGEQYF. Here the CDR3 DNA reads TGCAGCGTTGGACGAACAGGGGGAGGCGAGCAGTACTTC.

V is TRBV11-2 and J is TRBJ1-1; D gene ambiguous. Between the trimmed V and J ends, which lost 4 bases and 1 base, there was a span of 13 bases. The CDR3 loop spans 15 amino acids. Looked up from germline, CDR1 is SGHAT and CDR2 is FQNNGV. The CDR3 DNA follows: TGTGCCAGCAGCTCACCGACCCGCACGAACACTGAAGCTTTCTTT. Amino acid sequence: CASSSPTRTNTEAFF.

V and J are TRBV7-6 and TRBJ1-5, with D unresolved. The germline V and J ends were trimmed by 1 base and 5 bases, with 12 bases remaining between them. Germline V gene sequence: CDR1 SGHVS, CDR2 FNYEAQ. The CDR3 spans 15 residues. The CDR3 protein is CASSLGPGVDQPQHF. The CDR3 DNA follows: TGTGCCAGCAGCTTAGGGCCAGGAGTAGATCAGCCCCAGCATTTT.

This clone showed up just once. V and J are TRBV28 and TRBJ2-1, with 8 bases aligning to TRBD1. The germline gives CDR1 MDHEN, CDR2 SYDVKM. The CDR3 has 12 residues. The V and J ends lost 8 bases and 10 bases, in that order; junction bases with no gene match: 7. The CDR3 DNA reads as TGTGCCAGCCTTGGACAGGGCAACGAGCAGTTCTTC. Its protein is CASLGQGNEQFF.

The J gene is TRBJ2-7, the V gene TRBV6-4; weak D call: TRBD1 (6 bases). Germline V gene sequence: CDR1 MRHNA, CDR2 SNTAGT. The germline V and J ends were trimmed by 6 bases and 3 bases, with 21 bases remaining between them. CDR3 length: 16 amino acids. CDR3 coding DNA: TGTGCCAGCAGCAAATCGGGGCAGGGGATACGCTACGAGCAGTACTTC. Its protein product is CASSKSGQGIRYEQYF.